This TCR beta chain originates from a study of blood T cell repertoires in COVID-19. Study information: Researchers got acute and convalescent COVID-19 samples from the United States, Italy and Spain.

Original handling: Scientists estimated how many nucleated cells there were by amplifying reference gene primers. The protocol was immunoSEQ multiplex PCR, while the TCRdb copy is restricted to in-frame clones and leaves out a portion. V and J calls and clone size are given by that table; D and trimming were obtained from the DNA. The sample yields fewer than 65,000 clones, 70% to 85% seen once. Trimming left V 1 base short and J 1 base short, with 13 bases between. This CDR3 has 16 amino acids. In germline, CDR1 is SEHNR, CDR2 FQNEAQ (reference sequence). This sequence was found in a man aged 60 to 69 with acute or convalescent COVID-19. The gene calls are TRBV7-9 and TRBJ1-1; D unclear. What was sequenced was peripheral blood. DNA of the CDR3: TGTGCCAGCAGCTTAGGAGGACTTTTTTCGAACACTGAAGCTTTCTTT. As protein: CASSLGGLFSNTEAFF. Using reference TRBV7-9 and TRBJ1-1 for the parts outside the CDR3, the full variable domain is DTGVSQNPRHKITKRGQNVTFRCDPISEHNRLYWYRQTLGQGPEFLTYFQNEAQLEKSRLLSDRFSAERPKGSFSTLEIQRTEQGDSAMYLCASSLGGLFSNTEAFFGQGTRLTVV.